This T cell receptor beta chain was sequenced in a study of CD8 T cells in Susac syndrome. Study details: At blood draw, Susac syndrome patients were therapy-naive, on corticosteroids, or on intravenous immunoglobulin alone.

V dropped 4 bases and J dropped 6; count of bases not matched to a gene: 5. This CDR3 is 13 amino acids long. Per the germline V gene, CDR1 is LGHDT and CDR2 is YNNKEL (reference sequence). Reverse transcription of about 0.5 to 1 ug RNA used random hexamers. Each CDR3 protein gets one entry after TCRdb re-called the immunoSEQ multiplex PCR reads with MiXCR. The sample lists about 190,000 distinct CDR3 sequences, over 90% seen once, with less than 0.2% in the top ten. The T cells that were sequenced for TCR beta were CD8+ and CD4+ cells from blood. Sequenced input: CD8+ T cells from PBMCs. The receptor was derived from a human donor with Susac syndrome. V and J are TRBV3-1 and TRBJ1-2; 7 bases line up with TRBD1. As DNA, the CDR3 is TGTGCCAGCAGCCCTCAGACAGGGAATGGCTACACCTTC. Protein sequence: CASSPQTGNGYTF.